This TCR beta chain originates from a study of T cells in Graves' hyperthyroidism and ophthalmopathy. Study-level findings and limits: In the blood, most expanded thyroid clonotypes above 0.001 appeared as well.

The investigators amplified TCR beta CDR3 regions from RNA transcripts. HTBI primers were used for first-round RT-PCR of the TCR CDR3. MiXCR was run by TCRdb on the multiplex PCR reads, yielding one entry per CDR3 protein. The table lists nearly 750,000 distinct CDR3 sequences, roughly a third of them singletons. This clonotype appeared a single time. Its antigen remains unidentified. Trimming at V came to 4 bases and at J to 7 bases, leaving 9 bases not matched to a gene. The CDR3 loop spans 15 amino acids. The germline V gene has CDR1 SEHNR and CDR2 FQNEAQ (reference sequence). The sequence derives from a woman aged 40 to 55 with Graves' hyperthyroidism. Sequencing was carried out using blood. The V gene is TRBV7-9, the J gene TRBJ2-1, with TRBD1 matching over 8 bases. The CDR3 protein is CASSSTGVGTNEQFF. CDR3 DNA: TGTGCCAGCAGCTCGACAGGGGTAGGAACTAATGAGCAGTTCTTC.